One and the same sample provided the 4 T cell receptor beta chains below, sequenced in a study of post-analysis software for immune sequencing data (dated by TCRdb to between 2014 and 2017). The antigens these receptors bind are not known. The receptor library was made with PCR. Sequencing took place on an Illumina HiSeq 2500. Unique molecular identifiers were incorporated into TCR beta cDNA libraries to reduce PCR and sequencing biases. TCRdb itself trimmed the public reads at Q25 with fastp, ran MiXCR and retained productive beta chains. Every entry covers one CDR3 protein and lists the most common genes and DNA from its rows. The table for this sample lists roughly 400,000 distinct CDR3 sequences; less than 40% of them were counted only once. 7.5% to 8.5% of the sample is in the top ten clones. On the study overall, not on this receptor specifically: Significantly higher frequencies in patients than in controls were found for roughly 5 TRBV segments, including TRBV5-6, TRBV5-1 and TRBV20-1.

The material sequenced was blood. These receptors originate from a girl aged 2-10 years with multiple sclerosis.

This chain uses TRBV5-1 with TRBJ2-1; 15 nucleotides line up with TRBD2. CDR1 SGHRS and CDR2 YFSETQ come from the germline V gene. V was clipped by 4 bases and J by 12 bases; unmatched bases: 8. CDR3 length: 15 residues. CDR3: CASSRGLAGGLGQFF. The DNA for the CDR3 is TGCGCCAGCAGCCGCGGACTAGCGGGAGGGCTCGGGCAGTTCTTC. The variable domain in full, with the rest retrieved from reference TRBV5-1 and TRBJ2-1, is KAGVTQTPRYLIKTRGQQVTLSCSPISGHRSVSWYQQTPGQGLQFLFEYFSETQRNKGNFPGRFSGRQFSNSRSEMNVSTLELGDSALYLCASSRGLAGGLGQFFGPGTRLTVL.

CDR3 bases: TGTGCCAGCAGCTTAGGGGGGACAGGGAGAGACTATGGCTACACCTTC. Encoded protein: CASSLGGTGRDYGYTF. V usage is TRBV11-2 and J usage is TRBJ1-2; TRBD1 matches at 9 bases. The V and J ends lost 1 base and 3 bases, in that order; junction bases with no gene match: 6. CDR3 length: 16 amino acids. Germline V gene lookup returns CDR1 SGHAT and CDR2 FQNNGV.

This clonotype was recorded a few times. V and J are TRBV29-1 and TRBJ2-7, with D possibly matching TRBD1 (6 bases). The germline V gene has CDR1 SQVTM and CDR2 ANQGSEA. This CDR3 comprises 13 residues. V was pared by 7 bases and J by 5 bases, with 18 bases between. CDR3 in DNA: TGCAGCGCCTCAGACGGGACAAGTGACGAGCAGTACTTC. Translating gives CSASDGTSDEQYF.

This chain joins TRBV4-1 and TRBJ2-1; D possibly matches TRBD1 or TRBD2 (5 bases each). This CDR3 spans 11 amino acids. The germline V and J ends were trimmed by 4 bases and 10 bases, with 8 bases remaining between them. CDR1 and CDR2 (germline): MGHRA, YSYEKL. This CDR3 reads CASSPGREQFF. CDR3 bases: TGCGCCAGCAGCCCAGGGAGAGAGCAGTTCTTC.